These T cell receptor beta chains were read from a single sample in a study of T cells in Graves' hyperthyroidism and ophthalmopathy. MiXCR, run by TCRdb on the multiplex PCR reads, gives a single entry per CDR3 protein. The sample lists about 260,000 distinct CDR3 sequences, around 15% occurring once. The sample taken for sequencing was blood. These TCRs come from a woman younger than 35 with Graves' ophthalmopathy. CDR3s leave out the opening cysteine and the closing phenylalanine or tryptophan.

TRBV24-1	TRBJ2-1	ATSNFNRGSYNEQF
TRBV6-2/TRBV6-3	TRBJ2-5	ASERGRGETQY
TRBV19	TRBJ1-1	ASIRGTEAF
TRBV5-6	TRBJ2-7	ASSSGGFEQY
TRBV12-3/TRBV12-4	TRBJ2-1	ASSPAINANEQF
TRBV12-3/TRBV12-4	TRBJ1-5	ASGRDSNQPQH
TRBV11-2	TRBJ1-4	ASSLSTGNEKLF
TRBV9	TRBJ2-7	ASSRGLAGYEQY
TRBV11-1	TRBJ2-7	ASTPYGDRGIWEQY
TRBV7-9	TRBJ2-2	ASSLGRESTGELF
TRBV28	TRBJ2-7	ASSFTGTITYEQY
TRBV5-8	TRBJ1-2	ASSLAAGMGGYT
TRBV2	TRBJ2-7	ASSGKAYENRDLRREQY
TRBV29-1	TRBJ2-7	SVADGSYEQY
TRBV7-2	TRBJ2-1	ASSSDFSSYNEQF
TRBV28	TRBJ2-4	ASSDRGLRAKNIQY
TRBV19	TRBJ1-2	ASSFDVAGAYGYT
TRBV5-6	TRBJ2-2	ASSPPGVHTGELF
TRBV7-9	TRBJ2-3	ASSFVAGGGTDTQY
TRBV28	TRBJ2-7	ASSNYGTSYEQY
TRBV27	TRBJ2-2	ASSLYGGGTGELF
TRBV24-1	TRBJ2-3	ATSDRGQGTDTQY
TRBV7-2	TRBJ1-1	ASSSGWGRLTSMNTEAF
TRBV30	TRBJ1-2	AWTYRQGYGYT
TRBV27	TRBJ1-1	ASSSTGGVRTEAF
TRBV20-1	TRBJ1-2	SARGGGYNYGYT
TRBV5-1	TRBJ2-1	ASSLGGLYNEQF
TRBV5-1	TRBJ2-5	ASSLGRGETQY
TRBV19	TRBJ1-2	ASSTDRGYYGYT
TRBV4-1	TRBJ2-7	ASSGGGGASYEQY
TRBV30	TRBJ1-6	AWSVQGGSPLH
TRBV18	TRBJ1-6	ASSPDGNSPLH
TRBV2	TRBJ1-4	ASSLGDQDRANEKLF
TRBV6-1	TRBJ2-5	ASSEFSGGAETQY
TRBV6-1	TRBJ2-4	ASSGTSGNIQY
TRBV3-1	TRBJ2-1	ASSLGLAGPYNEQF
TRBV29-1	TRBJ2-1	SVHEGTSGRYEQF